The 25 T cell receptor beta chains presented below share a single source sample, sequenced in a study of early T cells in non-severe SARS-CoV-2 infection. Each CDR3 protein is one row after TCRdb ran MiXCR on the 5' RACE reads. The sample holds some 50,000 distinct CDR3 sequences; roughly 9% are singletons and the top ten take around 3.7%. This material consisted of whole blood, taken at baseline. These receptors were taken from an adult who was a healthcare worker with PCR-confirmed SARS-CoV-2 infection or an uninfected control (not recorded which).

In this sample, this clonotype turned up many times. The chain employs TRBV2 and TRBJ2-3, with TRBD2 matching over 10 bases. Germline CDR1 is SNHLY and CDR2 is FYNNEI. The CDR3 covers 16 residues. V trimming: 3 bases; J trimming: 7 bases; junction bases outside the gene matches: 10. The CDR3 DNA reads as TGTGCCAGCAGTGAGGCCCTAGCGGGAGCGGGTAATACGCAGTATTTT. Its protein is CASSEALAGAGNTQYF.

This clonotype was seen a few times. The chain recombines TRBV5-1 with TRBJ2-3; tentatively, D is TRBD2 (5 bases). The CDR3 extends over 15 amino acids. Trimming cost V 2 bases and J 1 base, with 11 bases left between them. The germline CDR1 and CDR2 sequences are SGHRS and YFSETQ. CDR3 nucleotides: TGCGCCAGCAGCTTCCCCGGGGAGCGCACAGATACGCAGTATTTT. Protein sequence: CASSFPGERTDTQYF.

V is TRBV7-8 and J is TRBJ2-4, with 11 bases fitting TRBD2. Germline lookup yields CDR1 SGHVS and CDR2 FQNEAQ. The CDR3 length is 19 residues. V lost 5 bases and J lost 1; bases outside the gene matches: 13. CDR3 in DNA: TGTGCCAGCAGCCCGGGACTAGCGGCCTTCCCTGGGGCCAAAAACATTCAGTACTTC. Amino acid sequence: CASSPGLAAFPGAKNIQYF.

This clonotype has only a few counts. The chain uses TRBV7-2 and TRBJ1-2; D unresolved. V lost 3 bases to trimming and J lost 4 bases, with 15 bases between them. The CDR3 is 15 amino acids. The V gene's germline CDR1 is SGHTA and CDR2 FQGNSA. CDR3 nucleotide sequence: TGTGCCAGCAGCTTCCAAGAACCGCAGTTCTATGGCTACACCTTC. Its translation: CASSFQEPQFYGYTF.

The rearrangement links TRBV7-9 to TRBJ1-2; D not certain. Germline CDR1 reads SEHNR; CDR2 reads FQNEAQ (reference sequence). CDR3 size: 12 residues. V was cut by 0 bases and J by 13 bases, with 12 bases left in between. The CDR3 region is CASSLAQTSPTF. The CDR3 DNA reads TGTGCCAGCAGCTTAGCACAGACTTCCCCCACCTTC.

This clonotype was seen a few times. The rearrangement joins TRBV29-1 to TRBJ2-7; D is uncertain. The germline V gene has CDR1 SQVTM and CDR2 ANQGSEA. CDR3 length equals 11 residues. V was cut by 6 bases and J by 4 bases, with 10 bases left in between. The CDR3 DNA is TGCAGCGTGGTCTATAGGTACGAGCAGTACTTC. Translation gives CSVVYRYEQYF.

The chain employs TRBV12-3 or TRBV12-4 and TRBJ2-2; no definite D call. Trimming shortened V by 3 bases and J by 6 bases, and 8 bases separated the two germline ends. The CDR3 sequence is 13 residues long. CDR3 DNA: TGTGCCAGCAGTTTTTCAGAGGCCGGGGAGCTGTTTTTT. This gives the protein CASSFSEAGELFF.

This clonotype has a handful of counts. The chain joins TRBV29-1 to TRBJ1-1; D gene ambiguous. CDR1 SQVTM and CDR2 ANQGSEA come from the germline V gene. The V and J ends lost 7 bases and 8 bases respectively, with 14 bases between them. This CDR3 comprises 11 residues. CDR3 DNA sequence: TGCAGCGGAACGGGCGGAACAGAAGCTTTCTTT. Its protein product is CSGTGGTEAFF.

This clonotype has just a few counts. This rearrangement joins TRBV12-3 or TRBV12-4 to TRBJ1-4; D remains unclear. The CDR3 has 14 amino acids. V lost 7 bases, J lost 3 bases, and 12 bases lay in between. CDR3 nucleotides: TGTGCCAGCACCCCAGGTGGGGCTAATGAAAAACTGTTTTTT. Residues: CASTPGGANEKLFF.

This clonotype has only a few counts. The gene calls are TRBV18 and TRBJ2-7, with D tentatively TRBD2 (6 bases). Between the trimmed V and J ends, which lost 1 base and 11 bases, there was a span of 18 bases. From germline, CDR1 is KGHSH and CDR2 LQKENI. The CDR3 contains 14 residues. The DNA of the CDR3 is TGTGCCAGCTCACCACTAGTCGAAGGGGAGGTTAAGTACTTC. Its translation is CASSPLVEGEVKYF.

This clonotype was counted many times. The V call is TRBV3-1, the J call TRBJ2-1; 11 bases line up with TRBD2. The CDR3 is made up of 18 amino acids. Germline loops: CDR1 LGHDT, CDR2 YNNKEL (reference sequence). Germline trimming cut 1 base from V and 8 bases from J; bases unmatched to any gene: 13. The CDR3 is CASSQVGVLAGGPDEQFF. The CDR3 coding sequence is TGTGCCAGCAGCCAAGTGGGAGTGTTAGCGGGAGGGCCGGATGAGCAGTTCTTC.

This sequence joins TRBV12-3 or TRBV12-4 and TRBJ1-6; 8 bases are a match to TRBD1. Trimming removed 3 bases from V and 9 bases from J; junction bases left unmatched: 4. The CDR3 runs to 14 residues. This chain's CDR3 is CASSLTGEGSPLHF. The CDR3 DNA reads as TGTGCCAGCAGTTTGACAGGGGAAGGTTCACCCCTCCACTTT.

Ten or more counts support this clonotype. This chain joins TRBV29-1 and TRBJ1-1; D gene uncertain. V shed 0 bases and J shed 6 bases, with 17 bases lying between them. The CDR3 has 15 residues. Germline-derived CDR1 and CDR2 are SQVTM and ANQGSEA. The CDR3 loop is CSVEDLGGPVAEAFF. For the CDR3, the DNA is TGCAGCGTTGAAGATCTCGGTGGACCAGTCGCTGAAGCTTTCTTT.

This clonotype came up many times. The chain employs TRBV11-2 and TRBJ2-2; D is unresolved. Germline V lookup: CDR1 SGHAT, CDR2 FQNNGV. The CDR3 length is 20 residues. V was trimmed by 1 base and J by 1 base, leaving 22 bases between them. As DNA, the CDR3 is TGTGCCAGCAGCTTAGTTGATGACGGTTCGGGCAGGTGGAACACCGGGGAGCTGTTTTTT. It is translated as CASSLVDDGSGRWNTGELFF.

This clonotype was detected ten times or more. The chain combines TRBV30 with TRBJ2-1; 7 nucleotides match TRBD2. From germline, CDR1 is GTSNPN and CDR2 SVGIG (reference sequence). The J segment lost 1 base and the V segment lost 1 base, leaving 10 bases of the junction unmatched. The CDR3 spans 17 residues. The CDR3 spells CAWSGGRLAESYNEQFF. Here the CDR3 DNA reads TGTGCCTGGAGTGGGGGGAGGCTAGCGGAGTCCTACAATGAGCAGTTCTTC.

The table lists this clonotype with many counts. The rearrangement links TRBV11-2 to TRBJ2-7; D tentatively fits TRBD1 or TRBD2 (5 bases each). V was shortened by 5 bases and J by 3 bases, with 17 bases between the two germline ends. The CDR3 length is 15 residues. CDR1 and CDR2 (germline): SGHAT, FQNNGV. CDR3 bases: TGTGCCAGCAGCATAACAGACCGGGGCAACTACGAGCAGTACTTC. As protein: CASSITDRGNYEQYF.

This clonotype was observed many times. J is TRBJ2-3 and V is TRBV7-9; D uncertain. The CDR3 is 15 amino acids. Looked up from germline, CDR1 is SEHNR and CDR2 is FQNEAQ (reference sequence). V was trimmed by 1 base and J by 2 bases, leaving 10 bases between them. CDR3 nucleotide sequence: TGTGCCAGCAGCTTAGACCAAACCGACACAGATACGCAGTATTTT. Amino acid sequence: CASSLDQTDTDTQYF.

J is TRBJ2-1 and V is TRBV3-1; the match to TRBD1 covers 7 bases. Germline V CDR1 and CDR2: LGHDT, YNNKEL (reference sequence). This CDR3 comprises 14 residues. V trimming: 3 bases; J trimming: 5 bases; junction bases outside the gene matches: 4. The CDR3 reads CASSHGQAHNEQFF. For the CDR3, the DNA is TGTGCCAGCAGCCACGGACAGGCTCACAATGAGCAGTTCTTC.

V gene TRBV5-1 combines with J gene TRBJ2-7; 9 bases map to TRBD2. The CDR3 is 16 residues long. After removal of 1 base from V and 10 bases from J, the junction contained 15 bases not matched to a gene. From germline, CDR1 is SGHRS and CDR2 YFSETQ. The CDR3 spells CASSLPPGTSRGDQYF. CDR3 nucleotide sequence: TGCGCCAGCAGCTTGCCCCCCGGGACTAGCAGGGGAGACCAGTACTTC.

V gene TRBV18 combines with J gene TRBJ2-4, with 15 nucleotides matching TRBD2. The J segment lost 0 bases and the V segment lost 5 bases, leaving 8 bases of the junction unmatched. The CDR3 is 19 residues long. Germline V gene data show CDR1 as KGHSH and CDR2 as LQKENI. CDR3 nucleotide sequence: TGTGCCAGCTCAGCCGGACTAGCGGGAGGGATAGAAGCCAAAAACATTCAGTACTTC. It yields the protein CASSAGLAGGIEAKNIQYF.

This clonotype was seen many times. V and J are TRBV12-3 or TRBV12-4 and TRBJ2-5; D gene unclear. The CDR3 spans 14 residues. V was trimmed by 2 bases and J by 5 bases, leaving 12 bases between them. The CDR3 sequence: CASSLKKYLETQYF. For the CDR3, the DNA is TGTGCCAGCAGTTTAAAGAAGTATCTGGAGACCCAGTACTTC.

The CDR3 spells CSAIMTSGTTYEQYF. The DNA of the CDR3 is TGCAGTGCTATCATGACTAGCGGGACGACCTACGAGCAGTACTTC. The chain joins TRBV20-1 to TRBJ2-7; TRBD2 matches at 11 bases. Losses at the gene ends were 4 bases for V and 2 bases for J; bases not matched to a gene: 7. The CDR3 totals 15 residues. Germline V lookup: CDR1 DFQATT, CDR2 SNEGSKA (reference sequence).

This clonotype has a count of ten or more. The V and J genes are TRBV28 and TRBJ1-1, with D unclear. V was shortened by 6 bases and J by 4 bases, with 12 bases between the two germline ends. The CDR3 consists of 13 residues. Germline V gene data show CDR1 as MDHEN and CDR2 as SYDVKM. The CDR3 sequence is CASSRELGTEAFF. The CDR3 nucleotides read TGTGCCAGCAGCCGGGAATTGGGCACTGAAGCTTTCTTT.

This clonotype was counted a few times. The rearrangement links TRBV30 to TRBJ2-1; 8 positions agree with TRBD2. This CDR3 region has 14 residues. The ends lost 2 bases at V and 8 bases at J; junction bases unmatched: 8. Per germline, CDR1 GTSNPN and CDR2 SVGIG (reference sequence). The CDR3 reads CAWSHSGSEDEQFF. The CDR3 DNA reads TGTGCCTGGAGTCACAGCGGGAGTGAGGATGAGCAGTTCTTC.

Only a few counts were recorded for this clonotype. J is TRBJ1-4 and V is TRBV18; 10 bases map to TRBD1. V shed 3 bases, J shed 7 bases, and the junction held 5 bases outside the gene matches. The CDR3 is 15 residues long. Germline CDR1 reads KGHSH; CDR2 reads LQKENI. The CDR3 loop is CASSPGTGVTEKLFF. As DNA, the CDR3 is TGTGCCAGCTCACCCGGGACAGGGGTGACTGAAAAACTGTTTTTT. The full variable domain, with the rest looked up from reference TRBV18 and TRBJ1-4, is NAGVMQNPRHLVRRRGQEARLRCSPMKGHSHVYWYRQLPEEGLKFMVYLQKENIIDESGMPKERFSAEFPKEGPSILRIQQVVRGDSAAYFCASSPGTGVTEKLFFGSGTQLSVL.